The TCR beta chain described here comes from a study of blood T cells in healthy people across ages. Using a J-beta primer mix together with a sample-barcoded 5' primer, a second PCR was run for 7 to 11 cycles. TCRdb reprocessed the 5' RACE reads via MiXCR and lists one record per CDR3 protein. The sample has roughly 1.9 million distinct CDR3 sequences; approximately 39% are singletons. Trimming took 5 bases from V and 5 from J, leaving 9 bases between them. This CDR3 has 12 residues. The sequence derives from a human donor in good health. The V call is TRBV12-3 or TRBV12-4, the J call TRBJ1-2; D call uncertain. Sequencing was performed on blood. The CDR3 bases are TGTGCCAGCAGTGCCGGAGTATATGGCTACACCTTC. This sequence encodes CASSAGVYGYTF.